The 10 T cell receptor beta chains below come from one sample, sequenced in a study of response to subunit inactivated influenza vaccine. TCRdb recomputed calls from the RT-PCR reads with MiXCR, one row per CDR3 protein. The top ten clones hold approximately 9.9% of a sample with about 570,000 distinct CDR3 sequences, over 9% of them seen once. The sample also formed part of further work on T cells expressing NK-cell markers. That investigation notes: With UMIs, 5'RACE template switching was used to make TCR beta cDNA.

The input for sequencing was PBMCs from blood, taken on the day of vaccination. All receptors come from a man aged 45-65 years who received an inactivated influenza vaccine.

This clonotype was counted ten times or more. The chain employs TRBV5-1 and TRBJ1-2; maybe TRBD1 (6 bases). The CDR3 length is 13 residues. CDR1 SGHRS and CDR2 YFSETQ come from the germline V gene. V was clipped by 5 bases and J by 7 bases, with 15 bases between them. Here the CDR3 reads CASSPRGPGGYTF. CDR3 coding DNA: TGCGCCAGCAGTCCTCGGGGGCCGGGTGGCTACACCTTC.

J is TRBJ2-7 and V is TRBV5-4; the D gene is possibly TRBD1 (7 bases). V was trimmed by 4 bases and J by 5 bases, leaving 19 bases between them. The CDR3 runs to 15 residues. Germline V gives CDR1 SGHNT, CDR2 YYREEE (reference sequence). CDR3 residues: CASSPRFGGGDEQYF. The CDR3, as DNA: TGTGCCAGCAGCCCCCGCTTCGGAGGGGGCGACGAGCAGTACTTC.

This clonotype was recorded a few times. The chain employs TRBV6-1 and TRBJ1-1; D possibly corresponds to TRBD1 (6 bases). Germline-derived CDR1 and CDR2 are MNHNS and SASEGT. The CDR3 is 15 amino acids. The V gene lost 7 bases and the J gene lost 7 bases, with 22 bases spanning the gap. For the CDR3, the DNA is TGTGCCAGCACCTCAACAGGTACGGGGGCCTTTGAAGCTTTCTTT. It specifies CASTSTGTGAFEAFF.

This clonotype was recorded many times. The V gene is TRBV6-1, the J gene TRBJ2-2; no clear D. The V gene's germline CDR1 is MNHNS and CDR2 SASEGT. V was pared by 6 bases and J by 6 bases, with 14 bases between. CDR3 length: 14 amino acids. The CDR3 DNA reads TGTGCCAGCAGGCCTACCTGGACGCCCGGGGAGCTGTTTTTT. Its protein product is CASRPTWTPGELFF.

The chain couples TRBV20-1 to TRBJ1-1, with D tentatively TRBD1 (6 bases). V lost 0 bases, J lost 4 bases, and 18 bases lay in between. The CDR3 extends over 16 amino acids. In germline, CDR1 is DFQATT, CDR2 SNEGSKA (reference sequence). The CDR3 loop is CSARDSEGGRGTEAFF. CDR3 in DNA: TGCAGTGCTAGAGACAGCGAGGGGGGCCGTGGCACTGAAGCTTTCTTT.

This clonotype has a count of ten or more. This chain links TRBV7-2 with TRBJ2-1, with D uncertain. The V gene's germline CDR1 is SGHTA and CDR2 FQGNSA. The CDR3 loop spans 13 amino acids. V was clipped by 5 bases and J by 6 bases, with 11 bases between them. In DNA, the CDR3 is TGTGCCAGCAGCCTCGGACCTTTCAATGAGCAGTTCTTC. Translated: CASSLGPFNEQFF.

The V call is TRBV7-3, the J call TRBJ2-7; TRBD2 aligns across 7 bases. CDR1 is SGHTA, CDR2 FQGTGA, per germline. V trimming: 2 bases; J trimming: 4 bases; junction bases outside the gene matches: 8. CDR3 length equals 15 residues. This CDR3 is CASSLDGGRFYEQYF. For the CDR3, the DNA is TGTGCCAGCAGCTTAGACGGCGGGAGATTTTACGAGCAGTACTTC.

The V call is TRBV5-1, the J call TRBJ2-5; D not resolved. V was clipped by 2 bases and J by 3 bases, with 8 bases between them. The CDR3 runs to 13 residues. Germline CDR1 and CDR2: SGHRS and YFSETQ. The CDR3 spells CASSLTLKETQYF. CDR3 bases: TGCGCCAGCAGCTTAACACTTAAAGAGACCCAGTACTTC. The variable domain in full, with the rest retrieved from reference TRBV5-1 and TRBJ2-5, is KAGVTQTPRYLIKTRGQQVTLSCSPISGHRSVSWYQQTPGQGLQFLFEYFSETQRNKGNFPGRFSGRQFSNSRSEMNVSTLELGDSALYLCASSLTLKETQYFGPGTRLLVL.

This clonotype has at least ten counts. The chain uses TRBV7-9 and TRBJ2-1; D gene uncertain. Trimming stripped 5 bases from V and 3 bases from J, with 11 bases between. Per the germline V gene, CDR1 is SEHNR and CDR2 is FQNEAQ (reference sequence). CDR3 length equals 14 residues. CDR3 loop: CASSTGHLYNEQFF. The CDR3 nucleotides read TGTGCCAGCAGCACGGGCCACCTCTACAATGAGCAGTTCTTC.

V and J are TRBV3-1 and TRBJ2-7, with D hard to call. The V gene's germline CDR1 is LGHDT and CDR2 YNNKEL (reference sequence). CDR3 length equals 12 residues. V was pared by 4 bases and J by 6 bases, with 10 bases between. CDR3 DNA sequence: TGTGCCAGCAGCCCGGACGAAGGCGAGCAGTACTTC. Translated, it gives CASSPDEGEQYF.